The 12 T cell receptor beta chains given below trace back to one sample, sequenced in a study of human T cells and chemical hapten exposure. TCRdb re-derived calls from the RACE reads in MiXCR, one entry per CDR3 protein. The profile shows about 90,000 distinct CDR3 sequences, 8.5% to 9% of them singletons. The time point here: pre-sensitization, week 0. Stated treatment: therapeutic diphenylcyclopropenone sensitization with weekly scalp DPC. The sample consisted of whole blood, taken in connection with sensitization to the hapten diphenylcyclopropenone (DPC). The receptors were gathered from a man in his forties with alopecia areata. Some clones in this sample may be carry-over from other donors' samples.

Ten or more counts support this clonotype. This rearrangement joins TRBV6-5 to TRBJ2-3, with 7 bases matching TRBD2. The germline gives CDR1 MNHEY, CDR2 SVGAGI. Trimming cost V 7 bases and J 2 bases; bases outside gene matches: 6. The CDR3 runs 14 residues. The CDR3 here is CASNPGLPTDTQYF. The CDR3 nucleotides read TGTGCCAGCAACCCGGGACTACCCACAGATACGCAGTATTTT.

In DNA form, the CDR3 reads TGCAGTGCTAGAAAGACTAGCGGGAGGTATAATGAGCAGTTCTTC. Protein product: CSARKTSGRYNEQFF. The V gene is TRBV20-1, the J gene TRBJ2-1, with 13 bases matching TRBD2. The CDR3 is made up of 15 amino acids. The V segment lost 2 bases and the J segment 7 bases; nucleotides outside the gene matches: 5. From germline, CDR1 is DFQATT and CDR2 SNEGSKA (reference sequence).

The chain combines TRBV10-1 with TRBJ2-5, with 15 positions matching TRBD2. Per germline, CDR1 WNHNN and CDR2 SYGVQD (reference sequence). The CDR3 runs to 17 residues. V lost 2 bases to trimming and J lost 3 bases; unmatched junction nucleotides: 4. As DNA, the CDR3 is TGCGCCAGCAGTGAGGGACTAGCGGGAGGGGTGGAAGAGACCCAGTACTTC. Amino acids: CASSEGLAGGVEETQYF.

This clonotype was counted ten times or more. The chain employs TRBV7-9 and TRBJ1-2; 10 positions agree with TRBD1. From germline, CDR1 is SEHNR and CDR2 FQNEAQ (reference sequence). V trimming: 8 bases; J trimming: 4 bases; junction bases outside the gene matches: 10. This CDR3 is built from 15 residues. As DNA, the CDR3 is TGTGCCAGCGGAAGGGGGGACAGGGGAGCCTATGGCTACACCTTC. Its protein product is CASGRGDRGAYGYTF. Supplemented by reference TRBV7-9 and TRBJ1-2, the full variable domain reads DTGVSQNPRHKITKRGQNVTFRCDPISEHNRLYWYRQTLGQGPEFLTYFQNEAQLEKSRLLSDRFSAERPKGSFSTLEIQRTEQGDSAMYLCASGRGDRGAYGYTFGSGTRLTVV.

This clonotype was found many times. The chain is built from TRBV27 and TRBJ1-6; possibly TRBD1 for D (6 bases). CDR1 is MNHEY and CDR2 is SMNVEV in the germline V gene (reference sequence). The CDR3 is made up of 14 amino acids. Trimming took 4 bases from V and 5 from J, leaving 9 bases between them. CDR3 sequence (DNA): TGTGCCAGCAGTTCACAGGGAAATAATTCACCCCTCCACTTT. This sequence encodes CASSSQGNNSPLHF.

J is TRBJ2-7 and V is TRBV7-2, with 10 bases matching TRBD1. This CDR3 has 13 residues. J was trimmed by 7 bases and V by 5 bases; bases with no gene match: 5. Per the germline V gene, CDR1 is SGHTA and CDR2 is FQGNSA. The CDR3 sequence is CASSAGQGTEQYV. As DNA, the CDR3 is TGTGCCAGCAGCGCGGGACAGGGGACAGAGCAGTACGTC.

The table lists this clonotype with a count of one. The J gene is TRBJ2-3, the V gene TRBV4-3; no clear D. Looked up from germline, CDR1 is LGHNA and CDR2 is YSLEER. Trimming cost V 1 base and J 0 bases, with 11 bases left between them. The CDR3 has 16 residues. CDR3 sequence: CASSQGPQPSTDTQYF. CDR3 nucleotides: TGCGCCAGCAGCCAAGGCCCACAGCCTAGCACAGATACGCAGTATTTT.

The sample holds a few counts of this clonotype. This chain connects TRBV5-1 to TRBJ1-2; 9 bases align to TRBD1. The CDR3 length is 13 residues. Trimming took 2 bases from V and 7 from J; bases not matched to a gene: 3. Germline CDR1 and CDR2: SGHRS and YFSETQ. This CDR3 is CASSFGQGSGYTF. CDR3 nucleotides: TGCGCCAGCAGCTTCGGACAGGGGAGTGGCTACACCTTC.

In this sample, this clonotype turned up many times. The chain recombines TRBV28 with TRBJ2-1; no definite D call. The germline V gene encodes CDR1 MDHEN and CDR2 SYDVKM. The CDR3 consists of 14 residues. Between the trimmed V and J ends, which lost 2 bases and 7 bases, there was a span of 12 bases. The CDR3 DNA reads TGTGCCAGCAGTTTACGGCTTCTGAGGAATGAGCAGTTCTTC. It is translated as CASSLRLLRNEQFF.

The rearrangement links TRBV7-8 to TRBJ2-2; D not resolved. The germline V gene encodes CDR1 SGHVS and CDR2 FQNEAQ. V lost 1 base, J lost 6 bases, and 9 bases lay in between. This CDR3 is 14 amino acids long. The CDR3 loop is CASSLGHFSGELFF. CDR3 nucleotides: TGTGCCAGCAGCTTAGGACATTTTTCCGGGGAGCTGTTTTTT.

This sequence joins TRBV4-2 and TRBJ2-1; 12 nucleotides match TRBD2. There are 14 residues in the CDR3. The V gene's germline CDR1 is LGHNA and CDR2 YNFKEQ. V shed 4 bases and J 7 bases; nucleotides not matched to a gene: 2. The CDR3 sequence: CASSLGLAGNEQFF. DNA for the CDR3: TGTGCCAGCAGCCTAGGACTAGCGGGGAATGAGCAGTTCTTC.

This clonotype appeared many times. The genes are TRBV29-1 and TRBJ2-1, with D maybe TRBD1 (7 bases). This CDR3 region has 11 residues. From germline, CDR1 is SQVTM and CDR2 ANQGSEA. Trimming took off 4 bases at V and 10 bases at J, with 11 bases between the two ends. The CDR3 nucleotides are TGCAGCGTTGCACAGGGGAGGGAGCAGTTCTTC. This translates into CSVAQGREQFF.